A selection of T cell receptor beta chains follows, all from one sample in a study of shared clonotypes between healthy human individuals. Only in-frame clones appear in the TCRdb table, and some are missing; sequencing was by immunoSEQ multiplex PCR. Among roughly 1,500,000 clones listed, 95% to 99% were seen once. Sequencing was done on a sample of naive CD4+ T cells sorted from blood. These receptors came from a young man in good health. CDR3s include the opening cysteine and the closing phenylalanine or tryptophan. A D gene is named only where the DNA matches it firmly. Not every row has a clone size; where given, it reads once, few, many or a size class.

clone_size | d_call | j_call | v_call | cdr3_aa | cdr3_nt
NA | NA | TRBJ2-7 | TRBV27 | CASSQHRGRENEQYF | TGTGCCAGCAGCCAACATCGGGGGAGAGAGAACGAGCAGTACTTC
NA | NA | TRBJ2-7 | TRBV11-2 | CASSLDLRVVEQYF | TGTGCCAGCAGCTTAGATCTTCGGGTTGTCGAGCAGTACTTC
NA | TRBD2 | TRBJ2-5 | TRBV2 | CASRPLAGDYETQYF | TGTGCCAGCAGGCCCCTAGCGGGAGATTATGAGACCCAGTACTTC
NA | NA | TRBJ2-2 | TRBV7-2 | CASSLGIILAENTGELFF | TGTGCCAGCAGCTTAGGGATTATTCTAGCAGAAAACACCGGGGAGCTGTTTTTT
NA | NA | TRBJ1-2 | TRBV4-3 | CASSQELGQGPYGYTF | TGCGCCAGCAGCCAAGAATTGGGGCAGGGGCCCTATGGCTACACCTTC
NA | NA | TRBJ2-3 | TRBV20-1 | CSARVGDTQYF | TGCAGTGCTAGAGTAGGAGATACGCAGTATTTT
NA | NA | TRBJ2-7 | TRBV4-2 | CASSQDRSDRPYEQYF | TGTGCCAGCAGCCAAGATCGTTCGGACAGACCCTACGAGCAGTACTTC
NA | NA | TRBJ2-7 | TRBV10-3 | CALGAQIGEQYF | TGTGCACTAGGAGCTCAAATTGGCGAGCAGTACTTC
NA | TRBD1 | TRBJ1-2 | TRBV6-6 | CASSYRTGGYTF | TGTGCCAGCAGTTACCGGACAGGCGGCTACACCTTC
once | NA | TRBJ2-1 | TRBV18 | CASSPVGSSYNEQFF | TGTGCCAGCTCACCCGTAGGTAGCTCCTACAATGAGCAGTTCTTC
NA | NA | TRBJ2-7 | TRBV4-3 | CASSLGLGTRSYEQYF | TGCGCCAGCAGCCTCGGCTTGGGAACGCGCTCCTACGAGCAGTACTTC
NA | TRBD1 | TRBJ2-5 | TRBV29-1 | CSVTRTGRTETQYF | TGCAGCGTTACACGGACAGGAAGGACGGAGACCCAGTACTTC
NA | TRBD1 | TRBJ1-4 | TRBV7-8 | CASSLQGEKLFF | TGTGCCAGCAGCCTACAGGGGGAAAAACTGTTTTTT
NA | NA | TRBJ2-2 | TRBV28 | CASSSRGRDTGELFF | TGTGCCAGCAGTTCGCGTGGCAGGGACACCGGGGAGCTGTTTTTT
NA | NA | TRBJ2-1 | TRBV18 | CASSPRTRSSYNEQFF | TGTGCCAGCTCACCACGTACCAGAAGCTCCTACAATGAGCAGTTCTTC
NA | NA | TRBJ1-2 | TRBV19 | CASKGQGGYGYTF | TGTGCCTCGAAGGGGCAGGGTGGCTATGGCTACACCTTC
NA | NA | TRBJ2-1 | TRBV27 | CASSPGLTYNEQFF | TGTGCCAGCAGTCCAGGGCTTACCTACAATGAGCAGTTCTTC
NA | NA | TRBJ2-5 | TRBV7-2 | CASSLLGLYQETQYF | TGTGCCAGCAGCTTATTGGGACTCTATCAAGAGACCCAGTACTTC
NA | NA | TRBJ2-2 | TRBV15 | CATGERTANTGELFF | TGTGCCACCGGGGAGCGGACCGCGAACACCGGGGAGCTGTTTTTT
once | NA | TRBJ2-3 | TRBV5-4 | CASSSGRGDTQYF | TGTGCCAGCAGCTCTGGGAGAGGAGATACGCAGTATTTT
NA | NA | TRBJ2-3 | TRBV28 | CASSPRGRGDTQYF | TGTGCCAGCAGTCCGAGGGGGCGGGGAGATACGCAGTATTTT
NA | NA | TRBJ2-3 | TRBV5-1 | CASSPGHTDTQYF | TGCGCCAGCAGTCCCGGCCACACAGATACGCAGTATTTT
NA | NA | TRBJ2-1 | TRBV7-2 | CASSFLRRRNEQFF | TGTGCCAGCAGCTTCCTTAGGCGGCGAAATGAGCAGTTCTTC
NA | TRBD1 | TRBJ2-2 | TRBV28 | CASSLHSQGAGELFF | TGTGCCAGCAGTTTACATTCGCAGGGGGCCGGGGAGCTGTTTTTT
NA | NA | TRBJ2-7 | TRBV28 | CATPGRVSYEQYF | TGTGCCACCCCCGGGCGGGTCTCCTACGAGCAGTACTTC
once | NA | TRBJ2-4 | TRBV7-2 | CASLTVAKNIQYF | TGTGCCAGCCTGACTGTAGCCAAAAACATTCAGTACTTC
NA | NA | TRBJ1-4 | TRBV6-1 | CASSESGVWVSEKLFF | TGTGCCAGCAGTGAATCCGGTGTTTGGGTTAGTGAAAAACTGTTTTTT
NA | NA | TRBJ1-5 | TRBV15 | CATSIGGSSNQPQHF | TGTGCCACCAGCATAGGGGGATCTAGCAATCAGCCCCAGCATTTT
NA | TRBD1 | TRBJ2-2 | TRBV6-6 | CASSTRTGSTSGELFF | TGTGCCAGCAGTACTCGGACAGGGTCGACCTCCGGGGAGCTGTTTTTT
NA | NA | TRBJ2-1 | TRBV29-1 | CSVEEGEQFF | TGCAGCGTTGAAGAGGGTGAGCAGTTCTTC
NA | NA | TRBJ2-1 | TRBV29-1 | CSVDRSGYNEQFF | TGCAGCGTTGACCGGAGCGGATACAATGAGCAGTTCTTC
NA | NA | TRBJ2-2 | TRBV18 | CASSYNSDGELFF | TGTGCCAGCTCATATAACTCCGACGGGGAGCTGTTTTTT
NA | NA | TRBJ1-1 | TRBV6-1 | CASSVSGYTEAFF | TGTGCCAGCAGTGTTTCTGGGTACACTGAAGCTTTCTTT
NA | TRBD1 | TRBJ2-7 | TRBV11-1 | CASSRRDRGGYEQYF | TGTGCCAGCAGCCGCCGGGACAGGGGTGGTTACGAGCAGTACTTC
NA | TRBD1 | TRBJ2-7 | TRBV28 | CASSTSGTGFEQYF | TGTGCCAGCAGTACCTCCGGGACAGGGTTCGAGCAGTACTTC